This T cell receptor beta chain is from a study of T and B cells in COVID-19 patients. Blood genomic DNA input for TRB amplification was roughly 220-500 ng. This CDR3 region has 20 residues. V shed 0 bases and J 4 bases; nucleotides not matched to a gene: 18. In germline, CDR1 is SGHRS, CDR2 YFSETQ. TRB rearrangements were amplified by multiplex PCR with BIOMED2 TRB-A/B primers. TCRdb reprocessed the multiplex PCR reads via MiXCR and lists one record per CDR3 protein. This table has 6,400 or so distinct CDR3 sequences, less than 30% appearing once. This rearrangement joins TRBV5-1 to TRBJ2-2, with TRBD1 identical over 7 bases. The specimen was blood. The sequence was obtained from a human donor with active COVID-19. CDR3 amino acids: CASSLAQGERRVESTGELFF. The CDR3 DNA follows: TGCGCCAGCAGCTTGGCCCAGGGGGAGCGCCGAGTCGAGAGCACCGGGGAGCTGTTTTTT.